The sequence of this TCR beta chain was determined in a study of blood T cell repertoires in COVID-19. Per the authors' pipeline: The authors estimated nucleated cell counts from reference gene primer amplification. Profiling relied on immunoSEQ multiplex PCR, and the TCRdb table lists in-frame clones only, not all of them. V and J calls and clone size are copied from that table; D and trimming were computed from the DNA. The table has some 530,000 clones, 80% to 90% seen once. CDR1 and CDR2 from the germline V gene are LGHDT and YNNKEL (reference sequence). The V and J ends lost 3 bases and 3 bases respectively, with 11 bases between them. The CDR3 sequence is 14 residues long.

J is TRBJ1-1 and V is TRBV3-1 (or the pseudogene TRBV3-2); D not certain. The TCR was taken from a human donor in a cohort sampled during active COVID-19. Sequencing was performed on peripheral blood. The DNA for the CDR3 is TGTGCCAGCAGCCAGCGGCCGGCGGACACTGAAGCTTTCTTT. Protein sequence: CASSQRPADTEAFF.